This is a list of T cell receptor beta chains from one sample in a study of cytomegalovirus exposure and HLA in healthy donors. Assay used: immunoSEQ multiplex PCR; TCRdb lists only in-frame clones, some missing. The sample consists of approximately 100,000 clones, roughly 85% of them appearing once. The material sequenced was PBMCs. Receptors were obtained from a woman aged 40 to 55 in good health and CMV-seronegative. CDR3s include the opening cysteine and the closing phenylalanine or tryptophan. A D gene is named only where the DNA matches it firmly. Some rows have no size entry. The others give once, few or many, or a class for an expanded clone.

clone size: NA
D gene: NA
J gene: TRBJ1-5
V gene: TRBV19
CDR3 protein: CASNRQGYQPQHF
CDR3 DNA: TGTGCCAGTAATCGGCAGGGCTATCAGCCCCAGCATTTT

clone size: once
D gene: NA
J gene: TRBJ1-6
V gene: TRBV5-4
CDR3 protein: CASSSRQSYNSPLHF
CDR3 DNA: TGTGCCAGCAGCTCCAGGCAGTCCTATAATTCACCCCTCCACTTT

clone size: NA
D gene: NA
J gene: TRBJ1-2
V gene: TRBV10-3
CDR3 protein: CAISEPGLNLGHGYTF
CDR3 DNA: TGTGCCATCAGTGAACCTGGGCTAAACTTAGGTCATGGCTACACCTTC

clone size: NA
D gene: NA
J gene: TRBJ1-6
V gene: TRBV2
CDR3 protein: CASSEDRSAQWNSPLHF
CDR3 DNA: TGTGCCAGCAGTGAAGACAGGTCAGCCCAGTGGAATTCACCCCTTCACTTT

clone size: NA
D gene: TRBD1
J gene: TRBJ1-4
V gene: TRBV4-3
CDR3 protein: CASSSQTGVGEKLFF
CDR3 DNA: TGCGCCAGCAGCTCCCAGACAGGGGTGGGCGAAAAACTGTTTTTT

clone size: NA
D gene: NA
J gene: TRBJ2-3
V gene: TRBV5-4
CDR3 protein: CASSHVMRADTQYF
CDR3 DNA: TGTGCCAGCAGCCACGTCATGAGGGCAGATACGCAGTATTTT

clone size: NA
D gene: TRBD1
J gene: TRBJ2-1
V gene: TRBV9
CDR3 protein: CASSVENRGLSNEQFF
CDR3 DNA: TGTGCCAGCAGCGTAGAGAACAGGGGGCTCTCCAATGAGCAGTTCTTC

clone size: NA
D gene: TRBD2
J gene: TRBJ2-7
V gene: TRBV6-1
CDR3 protein: CASSVGGRAYEQYF
CDR3 DNA: TGTGCCAGCAGCGTCGGCGGGAGGGCGTACGAGCAGTACTTC

clone size: NA
D gene: TRBD1
J gene: TRBJ1-1
V gene: TRBV5-6
CDR3 protein: CASSFLQGARTEAFF
CDR3 DNA: TGTGCCAGCAGCTTCCTACAGGGGGCGCGGACTGAAGCTTTCTTT

clone size: NA
D gene: TRBD1
J gene: TRBJ1-2
V gene: TRBV5-4
CDR3 protein: CAIQDRDAYGYTF
CDR3 DNA: TGTGCCATACAAGACAGGGACGCCTATGGCTACACCTTC

clone size: NA
D gene: TRBD2
J gene: TRBJ2-7
V gene: TRBV19
CDR3 protein: CATKTSGGAYEQYF
CDR3 DNA: TGTGCCACCAAGACTAGCGGGGGGGCCTACGAGCAGTACTTC

clone size: NA
D gene: NA
J gene: TRBJ2-3
V gene: TRBV19
CDR3 protein: CASSARLGTPVSDTQYF
CDR3 DNA: TGTGCCAGTTCGGCGAGGTTAGGGACACCTGTATCAGATACGCAGTATTTT

clone size: NA
D gene: TRBD2
J gene: TRBJ2-1
V gene: TRBV2
CDR3 protein: CASREAVLAGGGEQFF
CDR3 DNA: TGTGCCAGCAGGGAGGCGGTATTAGCGGGGGGTGGTGAGCAGTTCTTC

clone size: NA
D gene: TRBD1
J gene: TRBJ1-2
V gene: TRBV4-3
CDR3 protein: CASSQDQGGRGYTF
CDR3 DNA: TGCGCCAGCAGCCAAGATCAGGGGGGACGGGGCTACACCTTC

clone size: NA
D gene: TRBD2
J gene: TRBJ2-3
V gene: TRBV27
CDR3 protein: CASSLGWTSRTDTQYF
CDR3 DNA: TGTGCCAGCAGTTTAGGCTGGACTAGCCGCACAGATACGCAGTATTTT

clone size: once
D gene: NA
J gene: TRBJ2-2
V gene: TRBV11-2
CDR3 protein: CASSFGGSFTGELFF
CDR3 DNA: TGTGCCAGCAGCTTCGGAGGGTCATTCACCGGGGAGCTGTTTTTT

clone size: few
D gene: TRBD1
J gene: TRBJ2-6
V gene: TRBV30
CDR3 protein: CAWSSPRTGGTPGANVLTF
CDR3 DNA: TGTGCCTGGAGCTCTCCTCGGACAGGGGGGACTCCTGGGGCCAACGTCCTGACTTTC

clone size: NA
D gene: NA
J gene: TRBJ2-7
V gene: TRBV6-5
CDR3 protein: CASSYSRRSASYEQYF
CDR3 DNA: TGTGCCAGCAGTTACTCGAGGAGAAGTGCCTCCTACGAGCAGTACTTC

clone size: NA
D gene: NA
J gene: TRBJ1-5
V gene: TRBV19
CDR3 protein: CASSITGQSNQPQHF
CDR3 DNA: TGTGCCAGTAGTATAACAGGGCAGAGCAATCAGCCCCAGCATTTT

clone size: NA
D gene: TRBD2
J gene: TRBJ2-1
V gene: TRBV5-1
CDR3 protein: CASSLESGGYNEQFF
CDR3 DNA: TGCGCCAGCAGCTTGGAAAGCGGGGGCTACAATGAGCAGTTCTTC

clone size: NA
D gene: TRBD1
J gene: TRBJ1-1
V gene: TRBV9
CDR3 protein: CASSVGTGFEAFF
CDR3 DNA: TGTGCCAGCAGCGTAGGGACAGGGTTTGAAGCTTTCTTT

clone size: NA
D gene: NA
J gene: TRBJ2-5
V gene: TRBV7-7
CDR3 protein: CASSLNSEGLETQYF
CDR3 DNA: TGTGCCAGCAGCTTAAACAGCGAGGGACTAGAGACCCAGTACTTC

clone size: NA
D gene: TRBD2
J gene: TRBJ2-4
V gene: TRBV2
CDR3 protein: CASTLNGREENQYF
CDR3 DNA: TGTGCCAGCACTCTCAATGGGCGGGAGGAGAATCAGTACTTC

clone size: NA
D gene: TRBD2
J gene: TRBJ2-7
V gene: TRBV27
CDR3 protein: CASSLSTSGGSSYEQYF
CDR3 DNA: TGTGCCAGCAGTTTATCGACTAGCGGGGGGAGCTCCTACGAGCAGTACTTC

clone size: NA
D gene: TRBD2
J gene: TRBJ2-5
V gene: TRBV7-8
CDR3 protein: CASSLAVPGRETQYF
CDR3 DNA: TGTGCCAGCAGCTTAGCAGTTCCCGGGAGGGAGACCCAGTACTTC

clone size: NA
D gene: NA
J gene: TRBJ1-2
V gene: TRBV28
CDR3 protein: CASSLLGGEYGYTF
CDR3 DNA: TGTGCCAGCAGTTTACTAGGGGGGGAGTATGGCTACACCTTC

clone size: NA
D gene: TRBD2
J gene: TRBJ2-2
V gene: TRBV29-1
CDR3 protein: CSGRGRGGAPPGELFF
CDR3 DNA: TGCAGCGGTAGAGGGCGGGGGGGGGCCCCACCCGGGGAGCTGTTTTTT

clone size: NA
D gene: TRBD2
J gene: TRBJ2-3
V gene: TRBV4-1
CDR3 protein: CASSQDRGGGPPDTQYF
CDR3 DNA: TGCGCCAGCAGCCAAGATCGGGGGGGAGGGCCCCCAGATACGCAGTATTTT

clone size: NA
D gene: TRBD1
J gene: TRBJ1-4
V gene: TRBV4-3
CDR3 protein: CASSQETGRAGEKLFF
CDR3 DNA: TGCGCCAGCAGCCAGGAGACAGGGCGTGCTGGCGAAAAACTGTTTTTT

clone size: NA
D gene: NA
J gene: TRBJ2-5
V gene: TRBV28
CDR3 protein: CASSKGTAQETQYF
CDR3 DNA: TGTGCCAGCAGTAAGGGGACTGCCCAAGAGACCCAGTACTTC

clone size: NA
D gene: TRBD1
J gene: TRBJ2-7
V gene: TRBV7-2
CDR3 protein: CASSSYSTGPYEQYF
CDR3 DNA: TGTGCCAGCAGCTCCTATTCGACAGGGCCCTACGAGCAGTACTTC

clone size: NA
D gene: NA
J gene: TRBJ2-7
V gene: TRBV4-3
CDR3 protein: CASSQEVRGSATSYEQYF
CDR3 DNA: TGCGCCAGCAGCCAAGAAGTTAGAGGATCGGCGACCTCCTACGAGCAGTACTTC

clone size: few
D gene: NA
J gene: TRBJ1-4
V gene: TRBV29-1
CDR3 protein: CSVVIGGEKLFF
CDR3 DNA: TGCAGCGTTGTAATAGGAGGCGAAAAACTGTTTTTT

clone size: NA
D gene: TRBD2
J gene: TRBJ2-7
V gene: TRBV18
CDR3 protein: CASSKRGGDEQYF
CDR3 DNA: TGTGCCAGCTCGAAACGCGGGGGGGACGAGCAGTACTTC

clone size: NA
D gene: TRBD1
J gene: TRBJ2-1
V gene: TRBV6-4
CDR3 protein: CASSMDRENEQFF
CDR3 DNA: TGTGCCAGCAGTATGGACAGGGAAAATGAGCAGTTCTTC

clone size: NA
D gene: NA
J gene: TRBJ1-1
V gene: TRBV19
CDR3 protein: CASSIGGATEAFF
CDR3 DNA: TGTGCCAGTAGTATCGGGGGGGCGACTGAAGCTTTCTTT

clone size: NA
D gene: NA
J gene: TRBJ1-3
V gene: TRBV7-9
CDR3 protein: CSSSLDGGNTIYF
CDR3 DNA: TGTTCCAGCAGCTTAGACGGGGGAAACACCATATATTTT

clone size: NA
D gene: TRBD1
J gene: TRBJ2-7
V gene: TRBV28
CDR3 protein: CASRRDREAGEQYF
CDR3 DNA: TGTGCCAGCAGGCGGGACAGGGAAGCTGGCGAGCAGTACTTC

clone size: NA
D gene: TRBD1
J gene: TRBJ1-2
V gene: TRBV5-1
CDR3 protein: CASSLEAGGYGYTF
CDR3 DNA: TGCGCCAGCAGCTTGGAAGCAGGGGGCTATGGCTACACCTTC

clone size: NA
D gene: NA
J gene: TRBJ2-3
V gene: TRBV7-9
CDR3 protein: CSSSLVGLSIFHTDTQYF
CDR3 DNA: TGTTCCAGCAGCTTAGTGGGACTCTCCATATTCCACACAGATACGCAGTATTTT

clone size: NA
D gene: TRBD1
J gene: TRBJ1-2
V gene: TRBV27
CDR3 protein: CASSPNWDRVYGYTF
CDR3 DNA: TGTGCCAGCAGTCCCAACTGGGACAGGGTCTATGGCTACACCTTC

clone size: NA
D gene: TRBD2
J gene: TRBJ2-3
V gene: TRBV10-1
CDR3 protein: CASSDAASGSTDTQYF
CDR3 DNA: TGCGCCAGCAGTGACGCGGCTAGCGGTAGCACAGATACGCAGTATTTT